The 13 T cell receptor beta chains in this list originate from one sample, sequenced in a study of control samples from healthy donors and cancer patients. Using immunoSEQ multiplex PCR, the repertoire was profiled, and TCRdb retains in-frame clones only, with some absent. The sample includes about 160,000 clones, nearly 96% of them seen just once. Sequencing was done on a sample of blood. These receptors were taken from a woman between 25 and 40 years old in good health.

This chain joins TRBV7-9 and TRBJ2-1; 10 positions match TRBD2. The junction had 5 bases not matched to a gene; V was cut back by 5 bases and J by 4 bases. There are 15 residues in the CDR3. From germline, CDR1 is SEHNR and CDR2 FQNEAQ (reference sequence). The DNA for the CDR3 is TGTGCCAGCAGCCAAAGCGGGGGGGCATACAATGAGCAGTTCTTC. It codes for CASSQSGGAYNEQFF.

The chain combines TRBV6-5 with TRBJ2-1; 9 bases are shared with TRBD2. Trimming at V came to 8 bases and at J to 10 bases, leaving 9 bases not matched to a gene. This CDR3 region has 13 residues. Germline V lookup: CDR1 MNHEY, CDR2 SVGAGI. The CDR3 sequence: CASLSTSGNEQFF. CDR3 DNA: TGTGCCAGCTTATCGACTAGCGGTAACGAGCAGTTCTTC.

In DNA, the CDR3 is TGTGCCAGCAGCCAGGATCATCGAGGGGGTGAAAAACTGTTTTTT. Amino acids: CASSQDHRGGEKLFF. The chain carries TRBV14 and TRBJ1-4, with a possible D match to TRBD1 (6 bases). V was cut by 3 bases and J by 7 bases, with 15 bases left in between. In germline, CDR1 is SGHDN, CDR2 FVKESK. The CDR3 sequence is 15 residues long.

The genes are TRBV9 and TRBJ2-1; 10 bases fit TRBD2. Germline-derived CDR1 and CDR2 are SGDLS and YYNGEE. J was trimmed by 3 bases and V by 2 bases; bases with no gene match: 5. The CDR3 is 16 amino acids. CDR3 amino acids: CASSVTGTSVYNEQFF. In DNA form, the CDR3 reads TGTGCCAGCAGCGTCACCGGGACTAGCGTCTACAATGAGCAGTTCTTC.

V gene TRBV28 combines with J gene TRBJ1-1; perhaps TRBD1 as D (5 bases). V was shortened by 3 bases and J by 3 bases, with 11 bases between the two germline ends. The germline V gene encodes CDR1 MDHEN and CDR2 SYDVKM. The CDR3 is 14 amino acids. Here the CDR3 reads CASSLNGADTEAFF. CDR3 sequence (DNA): TGTGCCAGCAGTTTGAACGGGGCTGACACTGAAGCTTTCTTT. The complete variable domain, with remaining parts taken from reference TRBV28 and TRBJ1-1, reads DVKVTQSSRYLVKRTGEKVFLECVQDMDHENMFWYRQDPGLGLRLIYFSYDVKMKEKGDIPEGYSVSREKKERFSLILESASTNQTSMYLCASSLNGADTEAFFGQGTRLTVV.

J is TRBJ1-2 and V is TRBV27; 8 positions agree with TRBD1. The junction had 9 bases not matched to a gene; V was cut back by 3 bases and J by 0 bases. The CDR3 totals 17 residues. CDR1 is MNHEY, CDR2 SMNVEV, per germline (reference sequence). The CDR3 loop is CASSFGAGQGANYGYTF. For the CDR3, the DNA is TGTGCCAGCAGTTTCGGCGCCGGACAGGGAGCTAACTATGGCTACACCTTC.

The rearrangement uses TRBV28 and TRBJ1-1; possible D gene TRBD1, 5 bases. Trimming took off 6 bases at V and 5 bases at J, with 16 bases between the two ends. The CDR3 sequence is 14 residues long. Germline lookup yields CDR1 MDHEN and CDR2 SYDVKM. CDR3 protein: CASSPVGGGTEAFF. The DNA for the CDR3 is TGTGCCAGCAGCCCCGTGGGGGGAGGGACTGAAGCTTTCTTT.

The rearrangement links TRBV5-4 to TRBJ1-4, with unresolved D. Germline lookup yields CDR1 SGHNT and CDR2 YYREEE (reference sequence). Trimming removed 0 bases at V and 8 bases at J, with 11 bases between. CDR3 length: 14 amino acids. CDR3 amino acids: CASSLGGVGEKLFF. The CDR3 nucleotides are TGTGCCAGCAGCTTGGGTGGAGTAGGGGAAAAACTGTTTTTT.

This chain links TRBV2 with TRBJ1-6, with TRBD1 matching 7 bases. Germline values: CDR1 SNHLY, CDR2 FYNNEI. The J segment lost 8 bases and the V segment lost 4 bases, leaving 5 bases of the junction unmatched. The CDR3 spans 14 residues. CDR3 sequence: CASSARGLDSPLHF. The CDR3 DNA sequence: TGTGCCAGCAGTGCTAGGGGGCTGGATTCACCCCTCCACTTT.

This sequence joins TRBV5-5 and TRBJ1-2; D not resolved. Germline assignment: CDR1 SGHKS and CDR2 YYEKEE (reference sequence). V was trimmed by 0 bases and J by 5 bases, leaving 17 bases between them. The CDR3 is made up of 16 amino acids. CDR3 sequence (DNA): TGTGCCAGCAGCTTGGGATGGTCTACAGCGCTTTATGGCTACACCTTC. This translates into CASSLGWSTALYGYTF.

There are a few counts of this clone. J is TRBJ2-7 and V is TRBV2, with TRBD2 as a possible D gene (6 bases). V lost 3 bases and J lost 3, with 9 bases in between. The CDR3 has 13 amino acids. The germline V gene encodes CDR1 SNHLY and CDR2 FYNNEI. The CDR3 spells CASSDRGNYEQYF. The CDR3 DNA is TGTGCCAGCAGTGATCGGGGGAACTACGAGCAGTACTTC.

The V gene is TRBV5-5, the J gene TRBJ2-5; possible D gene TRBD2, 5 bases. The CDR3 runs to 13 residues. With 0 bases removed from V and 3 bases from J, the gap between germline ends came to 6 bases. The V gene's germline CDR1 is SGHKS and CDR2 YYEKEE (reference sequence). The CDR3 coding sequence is TGTGCCAGCAGCTTGGTGGGAGAAGAGACCCAGTACTTC. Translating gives CASSLVGEETQYF.

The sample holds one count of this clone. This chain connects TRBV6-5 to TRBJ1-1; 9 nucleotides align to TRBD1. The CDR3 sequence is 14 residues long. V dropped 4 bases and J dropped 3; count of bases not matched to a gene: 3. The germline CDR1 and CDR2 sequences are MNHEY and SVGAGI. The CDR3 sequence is CASSSTGGDTEAFF. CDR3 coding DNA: TGTGCCAGCAGTTCGACAGGGGGGGACACTGAAGCTTTCTTT.